This T cell receptor beta chain was captured in a study of blood T cell repertoires in COVID-19. Germline V gene lookup returns CDR1 SGDLS and CDR2 YYNGEE. The germline V and J ends were trimmed by 1 base and 0 bases, with 7 bases remaining between them. The CDR3 runs 14 residues. Method: immunoSEQ multiplex PCR; TCRdb's copy keeps in-frame clones and lacks some. The sample holds more than 150,000 clones; roughly 88% are singletons and the top ten take 2.9%. The receptor was isolated from a woman aged 55-69 years with acute or convalescent COVID-19. Sequences were obtained from peripheral blood. The J gene is TRBJ1-2, the V gene TRBV9; TRBD1 is a possible D gene (6 bases). Here the CDR3 reads CASSVTGSNYGYTF. CDR3 bases: TGTGCCAGCAGCGTAACAGGGTCTAACTATGGCTACACCTTC. Full variable domain (missing parts from reference TRBV9 and TRBJ1-2): DSGVTQTPKHLITATGQRVTLRCSPRSGDLSVYWYQQSLDQGLQFLIQYYNGEERAKGNILERFSAQQFPDLHSELNLSSLELGDSALYFCASSVTGSNYGYTFGSGTRLTVV.